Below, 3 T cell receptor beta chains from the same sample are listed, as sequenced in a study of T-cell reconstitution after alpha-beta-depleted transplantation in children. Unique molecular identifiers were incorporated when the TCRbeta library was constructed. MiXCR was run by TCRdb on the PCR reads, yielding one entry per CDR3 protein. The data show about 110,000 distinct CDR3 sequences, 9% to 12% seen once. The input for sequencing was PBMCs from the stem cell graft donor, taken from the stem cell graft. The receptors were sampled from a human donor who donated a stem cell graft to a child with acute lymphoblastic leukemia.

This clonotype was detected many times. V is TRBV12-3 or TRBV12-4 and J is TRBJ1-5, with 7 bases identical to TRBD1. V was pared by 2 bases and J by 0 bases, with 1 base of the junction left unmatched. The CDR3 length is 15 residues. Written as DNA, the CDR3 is TGTGCCAGCAGTTTAAACAGGGGTAGCAATCAGCCCCAGCATTTT. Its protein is CASSLNRGSNQPQHF.

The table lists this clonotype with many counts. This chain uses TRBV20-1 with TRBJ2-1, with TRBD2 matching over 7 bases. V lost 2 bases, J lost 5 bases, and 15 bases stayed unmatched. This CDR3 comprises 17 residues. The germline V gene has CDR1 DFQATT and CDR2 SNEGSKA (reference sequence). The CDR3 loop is CSARQKGASGGHNEQFF. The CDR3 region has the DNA TGCAGTGCTAGACAAAAGGGCGCTAGCGGTGGCCACAATGAGCAGTTCTTC.

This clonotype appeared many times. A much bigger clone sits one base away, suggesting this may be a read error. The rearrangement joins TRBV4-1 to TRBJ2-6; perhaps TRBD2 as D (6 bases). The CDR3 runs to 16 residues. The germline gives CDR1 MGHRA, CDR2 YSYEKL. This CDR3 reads CASSPRDSAGANGLTF. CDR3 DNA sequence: TGCGCCAGCAGCCCGCGGGACTCTGCTGGGGCCAACGGCCTGACTTTC.